This entry lists 14 T cell receptor beta chains sequenced from one sample in a study of beta chain features in type 1 diabetes. Points from the study as a whole: Shortening of TCRB CDR3s, moderate but significant, appeared in all four CD4+ subsets of Type 1 diabetes patients.

The whole isolated RNA underwent reverse transcription, so sequencing captured expressed TCRB transcripts. Method: immunoSEQ multiplex PCR; TCRdb's copy keeps in-frame clones and lacks some. There are about 270,000 clones in the sample; more than 13% occur only once, and approximately 0.015% lies in the top ten. Their antigens are not known. Sequenced material: naive CD4+ T cells from blood. The receptors were sampled from a man in his thirties or forties with type 1 diabetes.

The chain is built from TRBV5-1 and TRBJ1-1; 7 positions match TRBD1. Germline trimming cut 4 bases from V and 1 base from J; bases unmatched to any gene: 7. CDR1 and CDR2 from the germline V gene are SGHRS and YFSETQ. The CDR3 totals 15 residues. The CDR3 loop reads CASSPTRQGNTEAFF. The CDR3 DNA follows: TGCGCCAGCAGCCCCACTCGACAGGGGAACACTGAAGCTTTCTTT. The complete variable domain, with remaining parts taken from reference TRBV5-1 and TRBJ1-1, reads KAGVTQTPRYLIKTRGQQVTLSCSPISGHRSVSWYQQTPGQGLQFLFEYFSETQRNKGNFPGRFSGRQFSNSRSEMNVSTLELGDSALYLCASSPTRQGNTEAFFGQGTRLTVV.

This clone was detected a few times. The chain recombines TRBV4-2 with TRBJ1-2; D ambiguous. Trimming took 0 bases from V and 5 from J, leaving 10 bases between them. This CDR3 spans 14 amino acids. Germline CDR1 is LGHNA and CDR2 is YNFKEQ. The CDR3 DNA is TGTGCCAGCAGCCAAGATCGTGCAGGTTATGGCTACACCTTC. Its translation is CASSQDRAGYGYTF.

This clone has more than one count but fewer than ten. The CDR3 region has the DNA TGTGCCAGCAGTTTAGCGGTGACCGATTACAATGAGCAGTTCTTC. Residues: CASSLAVTDYNEQFF. This rearrangement joins TRBV7-3 to TRBJ2-1, with D possibly matching TRBD2 (6 bases). This CDR3 comprises 15 residues. Germline CDR1 reads SGHTA; CDR2 reads FQGTGA. Trimming removed 6 bases at V and 4 bases at J, with 16 bases between. The full variable domain, in which reference TRBV7-3 and TRBJ2-1 provide the parts outside the CDR3, is GAGVSQTPSNKVTEKGKYVELRCDPISGHTALYWYRQSLGQGPEFLIYFQGTGAADDSGLPNDRFFAVRPEGSVSTLKIQRTERGDSAVYLCASSLAVTDYNEQFFGPGTRLTVL.

In this sample, this clone turned up a few times. The chain carries TRBV9 and TRBJ2-1, with 9 bases fitting TRBD2. The CDR3 loop spans 15 amino acids. V was clipped by 1 base and J by 5 bases; unmatched bases: 4. Per the germline V gene, CDR1 is SGDLS and CDR2 is YYNGEE. The CDR3 is CASSVQSGRNNEQFF. CDR3 nucleotides: TGTGCCAGCAGCGTACAAAGCGGGAGGAACAATGAGCAGTTCTTC. The full variable domain, completed using reference TRBV9 and TRBJ2-1, is DSGVTQTPKHLITATGQRVTLRCSPRSGDLSVYWYQQSLDQGLQFLIQYYNGEERAKGNILERFSAQQFPDLHSELNLSSLELGDSALYFCASSVQSGRNNEQFFGPGTRLTVL.

The sample holds a few counts of this clone. V and J are TRBV7-2 and TRBJ2-7; 9 bases line up with TRBD1. The V segment lost 5 bases and the J segment 2 bases; nucleotides outside the gene matches: 7. This CDR3 contains 15 residues. The germline gives CDR1 SGHTA, CDR2 FQGNSA. CDR3 in amino acids: CASSRPGTGTYEQYF. DNA of the CDR3: TGTGCCAGCAGCCGTCCCGGGACAGGGACCTACGAGCAGTACTTC.

CDR3 sequence reads: CASSQPGGVAGEGEQYF. The CDR3 DNA reads as TGTGCCAGCAGCCAACCCGGAGGGGTAGCGGGAGAAGGAGAGCAGTACTTC. The V and J genes are TRBV4-2 and TRBJ2-7; 9 bases align to TRBD2. CDR3 size: 17 residues. The ends lost 2 bases at V and 7 bases at J; junction bases unmatched: 15. The germline gives CDR1 LGHNA, CDR2 YNFKEQ.

A few counts support this clone. This chain connects TRBV5-1 to TRBJ2-5, with 8 nucleotides matching TRBD2. Per the germline V gene, CDR1 is SGHRS and CDR2 is YFSETQ. The CDR3 contains 18 residues. V gave up 0 bases and J gave up 4 bases; unmatched junction bases: 14. The CDR3 reads CASSLALLASGRPETQYF. The CDR3 DNA sequence: TGCGCCAGCAGCTTGGCTTTATTGGCTAGCGGGCGCCCAGAGACCCAGTACTTC. Full variable domain (outside the CDR3, taken from reference TRBV5-1 and TRBJ2-5): KAGVTQTPRYLIKTRGQQVTLSCSPISGHRSVSWYQQTPGQGLQFLFEYFSETQRNKGNFPGRFSGRQFSNSRSEMNVSTLELGDSALYLCASSLALLASGRPETQYFGPGTRLLVL.

V usage is TRBV9 and J usage is TRBJ2-1; possibly TRBD2 for D (5 bases). V dropped 0 bases and J dropped 1 base, with 11 bases sitting between them. CDR1 and CDR2 (germline): SGDLS, YYNGEE. CDR3 length: 16 residues. The CDR3 spells CASSVDGRVSYNEQFF. CDR3 DNA sequence: TGTGCCAGCAGCGTAGATGGGCGGGTGTCCTACAATGAGCAGTTCTTC.

This clone has a handful of counts. The rearrangement joins TRBV7-9 to TRBJ1-4, with no clear D. Germline V gene lookup returns CDR1 SEHNR and CDR2 FQNEAQ (reference sequence). The CDR3 runs to 14 residues. The germline V and J ends were trimmed by 5 bases and 1 base, with 8 bases remaining between them. The CDR3 is CASSRRGTNEKLFF. The CDR3 coding sequence is TGTGCCAGCAGCCGCAGAGGAACTAATGAAAAACTGTTTTTT.

The table lists this clone with a few counts. The rearrangement uses TRBV7-9 and TRBJ2-2, with a possible D match to TRBD2 (5 bases). The CDR3 consists of 14 residues. Germline-derived CDR1 and CDR2 are SEHNR and FQNEAQ (reference sequence). V lost 5 bases, J lost 4 bases, and 11 bases lay in between. CDR3 protein: CASSRLTATGELFF. CDR3 coding DNA: TGTGCCAGCAGCCGACTAACAGCCACCGGGGAGCTGTTTTTT.

The gene calls are TRBV11-2 and TRBJ2-5; D remains unclear. Trimming removed 7 bases from V and 4 bases from J, with 13 bases in between. Germline CDR1 is SGHAT and CDR2 is FQNNGV. The CDR3 runs 13 residues. The CDR3 reads CASTRSGGETQYF. The DNA of the CDR3 is TGTGCCAGCACTAGATCCGGTGGAGAGACCCAGTACTTC.

This clone was found a few times. The same CDR3 is also encoded by other DNA sequences in this sample. The chain links TRBV29-1 to TRBJ1-1, with D possibly being TRBD1 (6 bases). V was pared by 7 bases and J by 0 bases, with 12 bases between. Germline V lookup: CDR1 SQVTM, CDR2 ANQGSEA. The CDR3 is 13 residues long. The CDR3 spells CSARTDLNTEAFF. The CDR3 bases are TGCAGCGCTCGGACAGACTTGAACACTGAAGCTTTCTTT.

This chain links TRBV5-6 with TRBJ1-5; 8 bases fit TRBD1. Germline V gene sequence: CDR1 SGHDT, CDR2 YYEEEE. J was trimmed by 6 bases and V by 4 bases; bases with no gene match: 6. The CDR3 has 14 residues. CDR3 in DNA: TGTGCCAGCAGCCGTGGGACAGGCACTCAGCCCCAGCATTTT. It yields the protein CASSRGTGTQPQHF.

This clone has only a few counts. The rearrangement links TRBV7-3 to TRBJ1-4; D is possibly TRBD1 (5 bases). Trimming stripped 7 bases from V and 3 bases from J, with 12 bases between. Germline-derived CDR1 and CDR2 are SGHTA and FQGTGA. The CDR3 extends over 14 amino acids. The CDR3 DNA reads as TGTGCCAGCATCCCGACAGTCCCTAATGAAAAACTGTTTTTT. This translates into CASIPTVPNEKLFF.